This TCR beta chain was obtained from a study of a mutant IDH1 vaccine in newly diagnosed glioma. Background on the study: Treated patients had a mean age of roughly 40 years and a 62.5% male, 37.5% female split. Patients were pretreated with radiotherapy, temozolomide, or both, mostly both. The study's findings and limits: Top peripheral T cell clonotype shifts appeared unrelated to pseudoprogression.

The time point was: week 47, end of study. In every dose of vaccine, 300 ug of mutant IDH1 20-mer peptide was given alongside topical imiquimod. With regard to this clone: The antigen remains undetermined.

Repertoires were generated with immunoSEQ multiplex PCR, while TCRdb's copy carries only in-frame clones and drops some. The repertoire holds about 84,000 clones, with about 81% as singletons. The germline V and J ends were trimmed by 1 base and 4 bases, with 17 bases remaining between them. CDR3 size: 17 residues. Germline V gene lookup returns CDR1 SGHTA and CDR2 FQGNSA. This material consisted of PBMCs, taken from a glioma patient whose treatment included an IDH1 peptide vaccine. The chain links TRBV7-2 to TRBJ1-3, with D perhaps matching TRBD1 (5 bases). The sequence was obtained from a middle-aged man with glioma. The CDR3 bases are TGTGCCAGCAGCTTAGGGAGAGGGGCGGCGCCGGGAAACACCATATATTTT. Translating gives CASSLGRGAAPGNTIYF.